These T cell receptor beta chains were read from a single sample in a study of blood T cell repertoires in COVID-19. Clones were sequenced by immunoSEQ multiplex PCR, and TCRdb holds only the in-frame ones, with some missing. The profile shows around 210,000 clones, about 90% of them singletons. What was sequenced was PBMCs or T cells enriched from blood (not recorded which). The receptor set was obtained from a woman aged 18 to 35 who had recovered from COVID-19. The CDR3 runs from the conserved cysteine through the conserved F or W. The order of the fields is clone size, J gene, D gene, V gene, CDR3 length, CDR3 DNA, CDR3 protein. The D gene is left open where the match is weak. Not every row has a clone size; where given, it reads once, few, many or a size class.

clone_size: .; j_call: TRBJ2-7; d_call: .; v_call: TRBV5-4; cdr3_length: 12; cdr3_nt: TGTGCCAGCAGCTACGGACACTACGAGCAGTACTTC; cdr3_aa: CASSYGHYEQYF
clone_size: .; j_call: TRBJ1-2; d_call: .; v_call: TRBV3-1/TRBV3-2; cdr3_length: 21; cdr3_nt: TGTGCCAGCAGCCCACGGAGGGGGGGTATGGGACTCGTTGCCCCCAACTATGGCTACACCTTC; cdr3_aa: CASSPRRGGMGLVAPNYGYTF
clone_size: .; j_call: TRBJ2-1; d_call: .; v_call: TRBV6-5; cdr3_length: 13; cdr3_nt: TGTGCCAGCAGTTTAGATAATCCATATGAGCAGTTCTTC; cdr3_aa: CASSLDNPYEQFF
clone_size: .; j_call: TRBJ2-1; d_call: TRBD1; v_call: TRBV5-1; cdr3_length: 15; cdr3_nt: TGCGCCAGCAGCTGGGTAGACAGGGAAAGCAATGAGCAGTTCTTC; cdr3_aa: CASSWVDRESNEQFF
clone_size: .; j_call: TRBJ2-3; d_call: .; v_call: TRBV5-1; cdr3_length: 12; cdr3_nt: TGCGCCAGCAGCTTTAATGGTCAGGGTTTGTATTTT; cdr3_aa: CASSFNGQGLYF
clone_size: .; j_call: TRBJ1-5; d_call: TRBD1; v_call: TRBV29-1; cdr3_length: 18; cdr3_nt: TGCAGCGTTGGCGGACAGGCACTCGCCCACCTTAGCAATCAGCCCCAGCATTTT; cdr3_aa: CSVGGQALAHLSNQPQHF
clone_size: .; j_call: TRBJ2-1; d_call: TRBD1; v_call: TRBV5-1; cdr3_length: 16; cdr3_nt: TGCGCCAGCCACAAAGGGACAGGTTGGCGCGGTCATGAGCAGTTCTTC; cdr3_aa: CASHKGTGWRGHEQFF
clone_size: .; j_call: TRBJ1-1; d_call: .; v_call: TRBV30; cdr3_length: 13; cdr3_nt: TGTGCCTGGAGTGTAGGGGTGAACACTGAAGCTTTCTTT; cdr3_aa: CAWSVGVNTEAFF
clone_size: many; j_call: TRBJ1-1; d_call: .; v_call: TRBV11-2; cdr3_length: 12; cdr3_nt: TGTGCCAGCAGCCCGGACAGCTTGAAAACTTTCTTT; cdr3_aa: CASSPDSLKTFF
clone_size: once; j_call: TRBJ1-5; d_call: TRBD1; v_call: TRBV20-1; cdr3_length: 15; cdr3_nt: TGCAGTGCTAGTAAGGGACAGTCTTTCAATCAGCCCCAGCATTTT; cdr3_aa: CSASKGQSFNQPQHF
clone_size: .; j_call: TRBJ2-7; d_call: .; v_call: TRBV10-3; cdr3_length: 11; cdr3_nt: TGTGCCATCAGTGTCGGCTACGAGCAGTACTTC; cdr3_aa: CAISVGYEQYF
clone_size: few; j_call: TRBJ1-2; d_call: .; v_call: TRBV29-1; cdr3_length: 15; cdr3_nt: TGCAGCGTTGAAGTGGTCGAACTCCCGGCGGGGGGCTACACCTTC; cdr3_aa: CSVEVVELPAGGYTF
clone_size: .; j_call: TRBJ2-5; d_call: TRBD1; v_call: TRBV7-9; cdr3_length: 14; cdr3_nt: TGTGCCAGCAGCTCGTCCGGGACAGTAGAGACCCAGTACTTC; cdr3_aa: CASSSSGTVETQYF
clone_size: .; j_call: TRBJ1-1; d_call: .; v_call: TRBV29-1; cdr3_length: 11; cdr3_nt: TGCAGCGTTGAAAGAGGAGTTGAAGCTTTCTTT; cdr3_aa: CSVERGVEAFF
clone_size: .; j_call: TRBJ2-7; d_call: TRBD1; v_call: TRBV5-1; cdr3_length: 14; cdr3_nt: TGCGCCAGCAACCGGGACAGTGCTCCCTACGAGCAGTACTTC; cdr3_aa: CASNRDSAPYEQYF
clone_size: .; j_call: TRBJ2-3; d_call: .; v_call: TRBV18; cdr3_length: 13; cdr3_nt: TGTGCCAGCTCACTCCGTAGCACAGATACGCAGTATTTT; cdr3_aa: CASSLRSTDTQYF
clone_size: .; j_call: TRBJ2-6; d_call: .; v_call: TRBV18; cdr3_length: 15; cdr3_nt: TGTGCCAGCTCACCGGACAGCTCTGGGGCCAACGTCCTGACTTTC; cdr3_aa: CASSPDSSGANVLTF
clone_size: .; j_call: TRBJ2-3; d_call: .; v_call: TRBV9; cdr3_length: 13; cdr3_nt: TGTGCCAGCAAGTCTACGGGTACAGATACGCAGTATTTT; cdr3_aa: CASKSTGTDTQYF
clone_size: .; j_call: TRBJ1-2; d_call: .; v_call: TRBV4-1; cdr3_length: 16; cdr3_nt: TGCGCCAGCAGCCAAGTGATGGTCGGGGGGTTATATGGCTACACCTTC; cdr3_aa: CASSQVMVGGLYGYTF
clone_size: .; j_call: TRBJ1-6; d_call: .; v_call: TRBV7-9; cdr3_length: 16; cdr3_nt: TGTGCCAGCAGCCATCTCGGCGGGGGGCAAGGTTCACCCCTCCACTTT; cdr3_aa: CASSHLGGGQGSPLHF
clone_size: .; j_call: TRBJ1-6; d_call: TRBD1; v_call: TRBV6-6; cdr3_length: 17; cdr3_nt: TGTGCCAGCAGTCGACAGGGGGCGGGTTCCTATAATTCACCCCTCCACTTT; cdr3_aa: CASSRQGAGSYNSPLHF
clone_size: .; j_call: TRBJ1-1; d_call: .; v_call: TRBV28; cdr3_length: 13; cdr3_nt: TGTGCCAGCATTAGGACTAGGAACACTGAAGCTTTCTTT; cdr3_aa: CASIRTRNTEAFF
clone_size: .; j_call: TRBJ1-6; d_call: .; v_call: TRBV4-2; cdr3_length: 14; cdr3_nt: TGTGCCAGCAGCCAAGCGCAGGGTAATTCACCCCTCCACTTT; cdr3_aa: CASSQAQGNSPLHF
clone_size: .; j_call: TRBJ2-1; d_call: .; v_call: TRBV11-2; cdr3_length: 14; cdr3_nt: TGTGCCAGCAGCAATCAGCGCTCCTACAATGAGCAGTTCTTC; cdr3_aa: CASSNQRSYNEQFF
clone_size: .; j_call: TRBJ1-6; d_call: TRBD1; v_call: TRBV27; cdr3_length: 15; cdr3_nt: TGTGCCACCTCCAGGGGGGAGTGGGTGGGTTCACCCCTCCACTTT; cdr3_aa: CATSRGEWVGSPLHF
clone_size: .; j_call: TRBJ2-7; d_call: .; v_call: TRBV6-2/TRBV6-3; cdr3_length: 14; cdr3_nt: TGTGCCAGCAGCCTTGAAGCCAGGGGTCCCGAGCAGTACTTC; cdr3_aa: CASSLEARGPEQYF
clone_size: .; j_call: TRBJ2-7; d_call: TRBD1; v_call: TRBV28; cdr3_length: 15; cdr3_nt: TGTGCCAGCCGTCGTCTCCCAGGGGGCGTCTACGAGCAGTACTTC; cdr3_aa: CASRRLPGGVYEQYF
clone_size: .; j_call: TRBJ1-2; d_call: TRBD1; v_call: TRBV30; cdr3_length: 15; cdr3_nt: TGTGCCTGGAGTTCCGGGACAGGGTTCTACTATGGCTACACCTTC; cdr3_aa: CAWSSGTGFYYGYTF
clone_size: .; j_call: TRBJ1-1; d_call: TRBD1; v_call: TRBV6-5; cdr3_length: 15; cdr3_nt: TGTGCCAGCAGCCCCTATAAGTGGACAGGTGGTGAAGCTTTCTTT; cdr3_aa: CASSPYKWTGGEAFF
clone_size: .; j_call: TRBJ2-1; d_call: TRBD1; v_call: TRBV28; cdr3_length: 11; cdr3_nt: TGTGCCAGCAGAGGGACAGTCGAGCAGTTCTTC; cdr3_aa: CASRGTVEQFF
clone_size: once; j_call: TRBJ1-6; d_call: .; v_call: TRBV19; cdr3_length: 15; cdr3_nt: TGTGCCAGTACCGTAGGGGGCTCCTATAATTCACCCCTCCACTTT; cdr3_aa: CASTVGGSYNSPLHF
clone_size: once; j_call: TRBJ2-5; d_call: TRBD2; v_call: TRBV5-5; cdr3_length: 19; cdr3_nt: TGTGCCAGCAGCCTGGGACAGCGGACTAGCGGGGGATACCAAGAGACCCAGTACTTC; cdr3_aa: CASSLGQRTSGGYQETQYF
clone_size: .; j_call: TRBJ1-2; d_call: .; v_call: TRBV28; cdr3_length: 13; cdr3_nt: TGTGCCAGCAGTTTGGCGAGGTCCGACCAGGGGACCTTC; cdr3_aa: CASSLARSDQGTF
clone_size: .; j_call: TRBJ2-5; d_call: .; v_call: TRBV18; cdr3_length: 12; cdr3_nt: TGTGCCAGCTCACCGGCAGGAGAGACCCAGTACTTC; cdr3_aa: CASSPAGETQYF
clone_size: .; j_call: TRBJ1-1; d_call: TRBD1; v_call: TRBV5-4; cdr3_length: 15; cdr3_nt: TGTGCCAGCAGCTTGGGGCGGCAGGGGGCGGGTTACGCTTTCTTT; cdr3_aa: CASSLGRQGAGYAFF
clone_size: .; j_call: TRBJ1-5; d_call: .; v_call: TRBV10-2; cdr3_length: 14; cdr3_nt: TGCGCCAGCAGTGGTCGCAGGGAGGGTCAGCCCCAGCATTTT; cdr3_aa: CASSGRREGQPQHF
clone_size: .; j_call: TRBJ1-5; d_call: .; v_call: TRBV5-4; cdr3_length: 14; cdr3_nt: TGTGCCAGCAGCCAACAGGGTACGGGCCAGCCCCAGCATTTT; cdr3_aa: CASSQQGTGQPQHF
clone_size: .; j_call: TRBJ2-1; d_call: .; v_call: TRBV2; cdr3_length: 15; cdr3_nt: TGTGCCAGCAGTGAAGATTTGGGGGGGCCCAATGAGCAGTTCTTC; cdr3_aa: CASSEDLGGPNEQFF
clone_size: .; j_call: TRBJ2-7; d_call: TRBD1; v_call: TRBV19; cdr3_length: 15; cdr3_nt: TGTGCCAGTAGTGTAAACAGGGGGAGACCCTACGAGCAGTACTTC; cdr3_aa: CASSVNRGRPYEQYF
clone_size: once; j_call: TRBJ2-2; d_call: TRBD2; v_call: TRBV2; cdr3_length: 15; cdr3_nt: TGTGCCAGCACCGTAGCGGGGGGGCGGAGCGGGGAGCTGTTTTTT; cdr3_aa: CASTVAGGRSGELFF
clone_size: .; j_call: TRBJ2-1; d_call: TRBD2; v_call: TRBV5-1; cdr3_length: 14; cdr3_nt: TGCGCCAGCAGCTTGTTTCTAGCGGTCAATGAGCAGTTCTTC; cdr3_aa: CASSLFLAVNEQFF
clone_size: .; j_call: TRBJ2-2; d_call: TRBD2; v_call: TRBV4-2; cdr3_length: 17; cdr3_nt: TGTGCCAGCAGCCAAGTACCGACTAGCGGGCGCGCCCGGGAGCTGTTTTTT; cdr3_aa: CASSQVPTSGRARELFF
clone_size: once; j_call: TRBJ2-5; d_call: TRBD1; v_call: TRBV5-5; cdr3_length: 15; cdr3_nt: TGTGCCAGCAGCCACGGGACAGGGTTAGGAGAGACCCAGTACTTC; cdr3_aa: CASSHGTGLGETQYF
clone_size: .; j_call: TRBJ1-1; d_call: .; v_call: TRBV18; cdr3_length: 16; cdr3_nt: TGTGCCAGCTCACGACCGATTGACAGATTGAACACTGAAGCTTTCTTT; cdr3_aa: CASSRPIDRLNTEAFF
clone_size: .; j_call: TRBJ1-6; d_call: .; v_call: TRBV25-1; cdr3_length: 14; cdr3_nt: TGTGCCAGCAGTGGGGGGGGAAGGAATTCACCCCTCCACTTT; cdr3_aa: CASSGGGRNSPLHF
clone_size: few; j_call: TRBJ2-7; d_call: TRBD2; v_call: TRBV15; cdr3_length: 15; cdr3_nt: TGTGCCACCAGCAGAGATCGGGGGGGCTCCTACGAGCAGTACTTC; cdr3_aa: CATSRDRGGSYEQYF
clone_size: .; j_call: TRBJ1-5; d_call: .; v_call: TRBV19; cdr3_length: 14; cdr3_nt: TGTGCCAGTAACGACAGGTTCAGCAATCAGCCCCAGCATTTT; cdr3_aa: CASNDRFSNQPQHF